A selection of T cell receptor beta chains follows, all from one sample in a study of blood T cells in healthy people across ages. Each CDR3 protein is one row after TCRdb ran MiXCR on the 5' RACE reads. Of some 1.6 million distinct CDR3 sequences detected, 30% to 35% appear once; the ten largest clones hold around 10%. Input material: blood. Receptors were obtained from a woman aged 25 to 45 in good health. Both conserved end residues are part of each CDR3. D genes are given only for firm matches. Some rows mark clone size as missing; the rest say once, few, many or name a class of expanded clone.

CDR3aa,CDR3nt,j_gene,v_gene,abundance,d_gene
CASSAISGPYNEQFF,TGTGCCAGCAGCGCCATTAGCGGGCCTTACAATGAGCAGTTCTTC,TRBJ2-1,TRBV9,.,TRBD2
CSARERTGNTGELFF,TGCAGTGCTAGAGAACGGACAGGGAACACCGGGGAGCTGTTTTTT,TRBJ2-2,TRBV20-1,.,TRBD1
CASSESVTGGAFF,TGCGCCAGCAGTGAGTCGGTAACAGGGGGAGCTTTCTTT,TRBJ1-1,TRBV10-1,.,TRBD1
CASSEEGRIGGTQYF,TGTGCCAGCAGTGAAGAGGGAAGGATAGGGGGGACCCAGTACTTC,TRBJ2-5,TRBV6-1,.,.
CASSYGERPTDTQYF,TGTGCCAGCAGTTACGGCGAGCGGCCCACAGATACGCAGTATTTT,TRBJ2-3,TRBV6-5,.,.
CASSFSGLNSINYGYTF,TGTGCCAGCAGTTTTAGCGGACTAAATTCGATAAACTATGGCTACACCTTC,TRBJ1-2,TRBV12-3/TRBV12-4,once,.
CASSSTVSYNEQFF,TGCGCCAGCAGCTCGACAGTCTCCTACAATGAGCAGTTCTTC,TRBJ2-1,TRBV5-1,many,.
CASSLMGRGTDTQYF,TGTGCCAGCAGCTTAATGGGCAGAGGCACAGATACGCAGTATTTT,TRBJ2-3,TRBV7-3,.,.
CASSQDRSASGGAKQYF,TGTGCCAGCAGCCAAGATCGATCTGCTAGCGGGGGGGCCAAGCAGTACTTC,TRBJ2-7,TRBV4-2,few,TRBD2
CAWDEGSRDEQFF,TGTGCCTGGGACGAGGGATCCAGGGATGAGCAGTTCTTC,TRBJ2-1,TRBV30,few,.
CASSGQGIGTDTQYF,TGTGCCAGCAGTGGACAGGGGATCGGCACAGATACGCAGTATTTT,TRBJ2-3,TRBV28,.,TRBD1
CASSAGQYPDYGYTF,TGTGCCAGCAGCGCGGGACAGTACCCTGACTATGGCTACACCTTC,TRBJ1-2,TRBV7-9,.,TRBD1
CASRGLEDGYTF,TGTGCCAGTAGGGGGCTTGAGGATGGCTACACCTTC,TRBJ1-2,TRBV5-6,.,TRBD1
CASSQAGDSNQPQHF,TGTGCCAGCAGCCAAGCAGGGGACAGCAATCAGCCCCAGCATTTT,TRBJ1-5,TRBV3-1,few,.
CASSLNTGFYEQYF,TGCGCCAGCAGCTTAAACACAGGGTTTTACGAGCAGTACTTC,TRBJ2-7,TRBV5-1,.,.
CASRPNQPQHF,TGTGCCAGCAGGCCTAATCAGCCCCAGCATTTT,TRBJ1-5,TRBV21-1,.,.
CASSPGTSFHEQYF,TGTGCCAGCAGCCCAGGGACTAGCTTCCACGAGCAGTACTTC,TRBJ2-7,TRBV12-3/TRBV12-4,many,TRBD2
CASSTGILSEKLFF,TGTGCCAGCAGCACAGGGATTTTATCCGAAAAACTGTTTTTT,TRBJ1-4,TRBV12-3/TRBV12-4,few,.
CASRGLATIDEQYF,TGCGCCAGCAGAGGCCTAGCCACGATAGACGAGCAGTACTTC,TRBJ2-7,TRBV5-1,.,.
CSARAAETYNSPLHF,TGCAGTGCTAGAGCGGCAGAAACCTATAATTCACCCCTCCACTTT,TRBJ1-6,TRBV20-1,many,.
CASSSLTSGPSEQYF,TGTGCCAGCAGCTCTTTGACTAGCGGCCCTTCGGAGCAGTACTTC,TRBJ2-7,TRBV5-4,few,TRBD2
CASSPTSGGVPGTQYF,TGCGCCAGCAGCCCAACTAGCGGGGGGGTACCTGGTACGCAGTATTTT,TRBJ2-3,TRBV5-1,.,TRBD2
CSANLAQRTDTQYF,TGCAGCGCGAATCTTGCACAACGCACAGATACGCAGTATTTT,TRBJ2-3,TRBV29-1,many,.
CASSTRGEKMVAKNIQYF,TGTGCCAGTAGTACTCGAGGGGAAAAAATGGTAGCCAAAAACATTCAGTACTTC,TRBJ2-4,TRBV19,.,.
CSVEKGQGGDTQYF,TGCAGCGTTGAGAAGGGACAGGGAGGAGATACGCAGTATTTT,TRBJ2-3,TRBV29-1,many,TRBD1
CASSPEDRGPYNEQFF,TGTGCCAGCAGTCCCGAGGACAGGGGGCCCTACAATGAGCAGTTCTTC,TRBJ2-1,TRBV27,.,TRBD1
CVSSSDLNTEAFF,TGTGTCAGCAGCTCCGATTTAAACACTGAAGCTTTCTTT,TRBJ1-1,TRBV7-9,few,.
CASSTQTLNEQCF,TGTGCCAGCAGCACCCAGACCCTCAACGAGCAGTGCTTC,TRBJ2-7,TRBV7-9,.,.
CASSLAAETDQETQYF,TGTGCCAGCAGCCTCGCAGCTGAGACAGACCAAGAGACCCAGTACTTC,TRBJ2-5,TRBV3-1,.,.
CSAGGQGRLYTEAFF,TGCAGTGCTGGGGGGCAGGGGAGGCTGTACACTGAAGCTTTCTTT,TRBJ1-1,TRBV20-1,.,.
CASNSPGTGLYEQYF,TGTGCCAGCAACTCCCCCGGGACAGGGCTCTACGAGCAGTACTTC,TRBJ2-7,TRBV3-1,.,TRBD1